Sequencing of this TCR beta chain was carried out in a study of human CD8 memory T cell subsets. The authors made TCR beta libraries using UMI-labeled 5' RACE. Reanalyzing the 5' RACE reads, TCRdb keeps one entry per CDR3 protein, without DNA. Its table lists 6,500 to 7,000 distinct CDR3 sequences. Germline lookup yields CDR1 SQVTM and CDR2 ANQGSEA. CDR3 size: 12 residues. This clonotype is labeled medium-sized (0.01 to 0.1%) based on frequency. The specimen was CD8+ T cells from PBMCs. This sequence joins TRBV29-1 and TRBJ1-4; TCRdb's D gene call, TRBD1, goes unchecked for lack of DNA. The clonotype comes from a human donor in good health. The CDR3 loop reads CSVVTGDEKLFF.